These 12 T cell receptor beta chains originate from one sample sequenced in a study of blood T cell repertoires in COVID-19. Profiling relied on immunoSEQ multiplex PCR, and the TCRdb table lists in-frame clones only, not all of them. The sample records roughly 68,000 clones, approximately 85% being singletons. Input material: peripheral blood. The receptors were gathered from a woman aged 60-75 years with COVID-19, enrolled during active disease.

The rearrangement uses TRBV9 and TRBJ2-7, with 9 bases that match TRBD1. CDR1 is SGDLS, CDR2 YYNGEE, per germline. The V gene end was trimmed by 4 bases and the J gene end by 3 bases; junction bases not matched to a gene: 5. This CDR3 has 14 residues. This chain's CDR3 is CASSPRDRVYEQYF. The CDR3 nucleotides are TGTGCCAGCAGCCCACGGGACAGGGTCTACGAGCAGTACTTC.

This clone was counted between two and nine times. V gene TRBV7-2 combines with J gene TRBJ2-1; the D is unclear. The CDR3 consists of 14 residues. Germline V gene lookup returns CDR1 SGHTA and CDR2 FQGNSA. V lost 5 bases and J lost 0, with 8 bases in between. CDR3 nucleotides: TGTGCCAGCAGCGCAACGAGCTCCTACAATGAGCAGTTCTTC. It translates to CASSATSSYNEQFF.

This chain uses TRBV5-8 with TRBJ2-3; D ambiguous. The germline gives CDR1 SGHTS, CDR2 YDEGEE. Trimming took off 1 base at V and 5 bases at J, with 5 bases between the two ends. The CDR3 sequence is 12 residues long. The CDR3 DNA follows: TGTGCCAGCAGCTTGCGTCTAGATACGCAGTATTTT. Protein sequence: CASSLRLDTQYF.

The chain employs TRBV4-2 and TRBJ2-6; D is ambiguous. V lost 1 base to trimming and J lost 0 bases, with 16 bases between them. Germline V gives CDR1 LGHNA, CDR2 YNFKEQ. The CDR3 is made up of 19 amino acids. CDR3 region: CASSQGKAEALSGANVLTF. CDR3 DNA: TGTGCCAGCAGCCAAGGTAAAGCCGAAGCCCTCTCTGGGGCCAACGTCCTGACTTTC.

The V and J genes are TRBV27 and TRBJ1-2; no firm D call. V was trimmed by 4 bases and J by 4 bases, leaving 10 bases between them. The CDR3 totals 13 residues. Germline-derived CDR1 and CDR2 are MNHEY and SMNVEV (reference sequence). The CDR3 here is CASSSHGAYGYTF. The CDR3 DNA is TGTGCCAGCAGTTCACATGGTGCCTATGGCTACACCTTC.

The rearrangement links TRBV29-1 to TRBJ1-1; tentatively, D is TRBD1 (6 bases). Germline V gene lookup returns CDR1 SQVTM and CDR2 ANQGSEA. The length of the CDR3 is 14 residues. With 7 bases removed from V and 1 base from J, the gap between germline ends came to 16 bases. CDR3 nucleotide sequence: TGCAGCGGTATTTTGGGGGCTAGGAACACTGAAGCTTTCTTT. Its translation: CSGILGARNTEAFF. Looking up the rest from reference TRBV29-1 and TRBJ1-1 gives the full variable domain: SAVISQKPSRDICQRGTSLTIQCQVDSQVTMMFWYRQQPGQSLTLIATANQGSEATYESGFVIDKFPISRPNLTFSTLTVSNMSPEDSSIYLCSGILGARNTEAFFGQGTRLTVV.

The V call is TRBV28, the J call TRBJ2-7, with 7 bases matching TRBD1. The V and J ends lost 6 bases and 3 bases, in that order; junction bases with no gene match: 5. Germline V CDR1 and CDR2: MDHEN, SYDVKM. This CDR3 has 13 amino acids. The CDR3 protein is CASRPGGRYEQYF. The DNA of the CDR3 is TGTGCCAGCAGGCCAGGGGGTCGCTACGAGCAGTACTTC.

This chain uses TRBV11-3 with TRBJ2-1; D unresolved. The V end was cut by 5 bases, the J end by 3 bases, with 5 bases between. The germline gives CDR1 SGHNT, CDR2 YENEEA. The CDR3 is made up of 12 amino acids. In DNA form, the CDR3 reads TGTGCCAGCAGCCAAAACTACAATGAGCAGTTCTTC. It translates to CASSQNYNEQFF.

CDR3 in DNA: TGTGCCAGCAGTTCCCTCCCCTCCACTCGTGAGCAGTACTTC. Residues: CASSSLPSTREQYF. V is TRBV28 and J is TRBJ2-7, with D uncertain. The V and J ends lost 4 bases and 7 bases respectively, with 17 bases between them. This CDR3 has 14 residues. Germline CDR1 is MDHEN and CDR2 is SYDVKM.

The genes are TRBV24-1 and TRBJ2-1, with TRBD2 matching 7 bases. This CDR3 comprises 14 residues. V lost 8 bases, J lost 7 bases, and 10 bases stayed unmatched. Germline values: CDR1 KGHDR, CDR2 SFDVKD. The CDR3 reads CATKRAGRENEQFF. Here the CDR3 DNA reads TGTGCCACCAAACGGGCAGGGCGGGAGAATGAGCAGTTCTTC.

The sample holds a few counts of this clone. The chain uses TRBV21-1 and TRBJ1-4; whether TRBD1, the table's D call, matches the DNA was not checked. TRBV21-1 is a documented pseudogene. This CDR3 region has 17 residues. CDR3 sequence: CASSKRTPGQENEKLFF. The CDR3 nucleotides are TGTGCCAGCAGCAAAAGGACGCCGGGACAGGAGAATGAAAAACTGTTTTTT.

Here the CDR3 DNA reads TGTGCCAGCAGCTTGGGACAGTATTCTGAAGCTTTCTTT. This gives the protein CASSLGQYSEAFF. The chain carries TRBV5-6 and TRBJ1-1, with a possible D match to TRBD1 (5 bases). The V gene lost 0 bases and the J gene lost 6 bases, with 9 bases spanning the gap. The CDR3 sequence is 13 residues long. Germline V gene sequence: CDR1 SGHDT, CDR2 YYEEEE.